One and the same sample provided the 26 T cell receptor beta chains below, sequenced in a study of response to subunit inactivated influenza vaccine. MiXCR, applied by TCRdb to the RT-PCR reads, yields one record per CDR3 protein. The table has just under 250,000 distinct CDR3 sequences, 9% to 15% seen once. The material sequenced was non-naive T cells sorted from PBMCs, taken 14 days before vaccination. Source of these receptors: a man over 45 who received an inactivated influenza vaccine.

This clonotype has a handful of counts. The chain carries TRBV30 and TRBJ2-1; 11 bases line up with TRBD2. CDR1 is GTSNPN and CDR2 is SVGIG in the germline V gene (reference sequence). J was trimmed by 8 bases and V by 7 bases; bases with no gene match: 10. The CDR3 is 14 amino acids. CDR3 region: CAYRLAGPLDEQFF. DNA of the CDR3: TGTGCCTACCGACTAGCGGGGCCTTTGGATGAGCAGTTCTTC.

A few counts support this clonotype. V and J are TRBV5-1 and TRBJ2-3, with 9 positions matching TRBD1. After removal of 1 base from V and 5 bases from J, the junction contained 5 bases not matched to a gene. This CDR3 has 15 residues. Germline V gene sequence: CDR1 SGHRS, CDR2 YFSETQ. CDR3: CASSLTGTGKDTQYF. The CDR3 DNA reads as TGCGCCAGCAGCTTGACTGGGACAGGGAAAGATACGCAGTATTTT. The variable domain in full, completed from reference TRBV5-1 and TRBJ2-3, reads KAGVTQTPRYLIKTRGQQVTLSCSPISGHRSVSWYQQTPGQGLQFLFEYFSETQRNKGNFPGRFSGRQFSNSRSEMNVSTLELGDSALYLCASSLTGTGKDTQYFGPGTRLTVL.

The genes are TRBV2 and TRBJ2-7; D is possibly TRBD2 (5 bases). The CDR3 covers 14 residues. With 6 bases removed from V and 3 bases from J, the gap between germline ends came to 15 bases. From germline, CDR1 is SNHLY and CDR2 FYNNEI. The CDR3, as DNA: TGTGCCAGCAGCCCCCCGGGGTTCTACTACGAGCAGTACTTC. This codes for CASSPPGFYYEQYF.

This clonotype was found a few times. For the CDR3, the DNA is TGTGCCAGCAGTTCCTCCCTAGCGGGTTCCTCCTACGAGCAGTACTTC. It is translated as CASSSSLAGSSYEQYF. The chain has TRBV6-5 and TRBJ2-7; 8 bases line up with TRBD2. The germline gives CDR1 MNHEY, CDR2 SVGAGI. This CDR3 region has 16 residues. J gave up 0 bases and V 4 bases, and 8 bases lay outside the gene matches.

Only a few counts were recorded for this clonotype. This chain joins TRBV15 and TRBJ2-1, with 10 bases aligning to TRBD2. The ends lost 1 base at V and 4 bases at J; junction bases unmatched: 7. Germline CDR1 and CDR2: LNHNV and YYDKDF (reference sequence). The CDR3 has 17 residues. The CDR3 reads CATSRGISGGGYNEQFF. In nucleotides, the CDR3 is TGTGCCACCAGCAGAGGGATAAGCGGGGGGGGGTACAATGAGCAGTTCTTC.

This clonotype was seen only a few times. The chain carries TRBV7-6 and TRBJ1-4; weak D call: TRBD1 (6 bases). Per the germline V gene, CDR1 is SGHVS and CDR2 is FNYEAQ. The ends were cut back, 5 bases at V and 4 bases at J, with 11 bases in the middle. This CDR3 is 14 amino acids long. CDR3 protein: CASSRDRNNEKLFF. CDR3 bases: TGTGCCAGCAGCCGAGACAGGAATAATGAAAAACTGTTTTTT.

Notes on this clonotype: An end of the junction does not agree with germline; a read error may underlie this. The V gene is TRBV28, the J gene TRBJ2-5; a weak D match, TRBD2 (6 bases). CDR1 and CDR2 (germline): MDHEN, SYDVKM. This CDR3 comprises 15 residues. The CDR3 sequence is CASRSGLTGVETKYF. The CDR3 nucleotides read TGTGCCAGCAGGTCCGGACTAACTGGGGTGGAGACCAAGTACTTC.

The sample holds many counts of this clonotype. This rearrangement joins TRBV7-2 to TRBJ1-1, with no clear D. Germline lookup yields CDR1 SGHTA and CDR2 FQGNSA. V was cut by 5 bases and J by 6 bases, with 16 bases left in between. This CDR3 contains 14 residues. Here the CDR3 reads CASSPSRARSEAFF. The CDR3 DNA is TGTGCCAGCAGCCCCTCCCGAGCCCGGTCTGAAGCTTTCTTT.

This clonotype was counted ten times or more. The chain has TRBV28 and TRBJ1-1; maybe TRBD1 (6 bases). Germline CDR1 reads MDHEN; CDR2 reads SYDVKM. Deletions cut 5 bases from V and 1 base from J, with 14 bases between. The CDR3 has 15 amino acids. The CDR3 DNA follows: TGTGCCAGCAGTGGAGGGATAGGGGGGAACACTGAAGCTTTCTTT. Translated: CASSGGIGGNTEAFF.

V gene TRBV4-1 combines with J gene TRBJ1-2; the match to TRBD1 covers 7 bases. V dropped 2 bases and J dropped 4; count of bases not matched to a gene: 13. The CDR3 has 17 residues. The germline gives CDR1 MGHRA, CDR2 YSYEKL. The CDR3 DNA sequence: TGCGCCAGCAGCCAAACGCCGGGACAGTTCTTTTTCTATGGCTACACCTTC. Translated: CASSQTPGQFFFYGYTF.

This clonotype has a handful of counts. This sequence joins TRBV20-1 and TRBJ1-6, with D maybe TRBD1 (5 bases). Germline assignment: CDR1 DFQATT and CDR2 SNEGSKA (reference sequence). The CDR3 is 18 residues long. Trimming removed 0 bases from V and 0 bases from J, with 15 bases in between. The CDR3 reads CSARDPSDSSSYNSPLHF. In nucleotides, the CDR3 is TGCAGTGCTAGAGATCCTAGCGACAGTAGCTCCTATAATTCACCCCTCCACTTT.

This clonotype was seen a handful of times. The chain links TRBV7-9 to TRBJ1-1; D is uncertain. In germline, CDR1 is SEHNR, CDR2 FQNEAQ (reference sequence). This CDR3 is 10 amino acids long. Trimming removed 3 bases from V and 7 bases from J, with 3 bases in between. CDR3 region: CASSLYEAFF. Written as DNA, the CDR3 is TGTGCCAGCAGCTTGTATGAAGCTTTCTTT.

This chain joins TRBV5-5 and TRBJ2-3, with a tentative D call TRBD2 (5 bases). The CDR3 is made up of 15 amino acids. In germline, CDR1 is SGHKS, CDR2 YYEKEE (reference sequence). The V end was cut by 2 bases, the J end by 6 bases, with 16 bases between. CDR3 DNA sequence: TGTGCCAGCAGCTTAAGGCCCGAGACGGGGGATACGCAGTATTTT. Translated, it gives CASSLRPETGDTQYF. Drawing the rest from reference TRBV5-5 and TRBJ2-3, the complete variable domain is DAGVTQSPTHLIKTRGQQVTLRCSPISGHKSVSWYQQVLGQGPQFIFQYYEKEERGRGNFPDRFSARQFPNYSSELNVNALLLGDSALYLCASSLRPETGDTQYFGPGTRLTVL.

This clonotype was seen only a few times. V usage is TRBV7-4 and J usage is TRBJ2-2; 7 bases align to TRBD2. V shed 2 bases, J shed 1 base, and the junction held 4 bases outside the gene matches. CDR3 length: 16 amino acids. The germline V gene encodes CDR1 SGHVT and CDR2 SQSDAQ. This chain's CDR3 is CASSLLASGNTGELFF. CDR3 DNA: TGTGCCAGCAGCTTACTGGCTAGCGGGAACACCGGGGAGCTGTTTTTT.

The genes are TRBV7-9 and TRBJ2-7, with D uncertain. V was clipped by 5 bases and J by 2 bases, with 16 bases between them. Germline V gene data show CDR1 as SEHNR and CDR2 as FQNEAQ (reference sequence). This CDR3 comprises 15 residues. The CDR3 nucleotides are TGTGCCAGCAGCCCCGGCGCCACGAAACCCTACGAGCAGTACTTC. Its translation is CASSPGATKPYEQYF.

This clonotype was found a few times. This chain connects TRBV7-9 to TRBJ2-3; TRBD2 agrees at 8 bases. Germline V gene data show CDR1 as SEHNR and CDR2 as FQNEAQ (reference sequence). The length of the CDR3 is 13 residues. The V gene end was trimmed by 4 bases and the J gene end by 7 bases; junction bases not matched to a gene: 4. In DNA, the CDR3 is TGTGCCAGCAGCTCGACTAGCGTGTATACGCAGTATTTT. It translates to CASSSTSVYTQYF.

This clonotype has just a few counts. DNA for the CDR3: TGCAGTGCTAGCCTAAATACGCAGTATTTT. Protein product: CSASLNTQYF. V usage is TRBV20-1 and J usage is TRBJ2-3; no definite D call. CDR3 length: 10 residues. CDR1 and CDR2 from the germline V gene are DFQATT and SNEGSKA (reference sequence). V was clipped by 3 bases and J by 7 bases, with 5 bases between them.

There are a few counts of this clonotype. CDR3 region: CASSLAAGGTEAFF. DNA of the CDR3: TGTGCCAGCAGCTTGGCAGCAGGGGGTACTGAAGCTTTCTTT. The chain joins TRBV7-2 to TRBJ1-1, with TRBD1 matching 7 bases. Germline V gene data show CDR1 as SGHTA and CDR2 as FQGNSA. The CDR3 length is 14 residues. The V and J ends lost 3 bases and 5 bases, in that order; junction bases with no gene match: 6.

V is TRBV2 and J is TRBJ2-1; 7 bases line up with TRBD2. Germline CDR1 and CDR2: SNHLY and FYNNEI. CDR3 size: 19 residues. V lost 11 bases and J lost 0; bases outside the gene matches: 22. The DNA for the CDR3 is TGTGCCTGCTGTCCCCACGGCGGGGGTTCTCCTAGCTCCTACAATGAGCAGTTCTTC. This sequence encodes CACCPHGGGSPSSYNEQFF.

This clonotype came up many times. The chain employs TRBV11-2 and TRBJ2-1; D possibly corresponds to TRBD1 (6 bases). The V and J ends lost 0 bases and 10 bases respectively, with 16 bases between them. CDR1 is SGHAT, CDR2 FQNNGV, per germline. This CDR3 spans 15 amino acids. CDR3 DNA: TGTGCCAGCAGCTTAGAAAACCTGCGCAGGGGAGAGCAGTTCTTC. Amino acid sequence: CASSLENLRRGEQFF.

This clonotype was picked up many times. The chain joins TRBV4-3 to TRBJ1-1; D is undetermined. Germline-derived CDR1 and CDR2 are LGHNA and YSLEER. Trimming took 3 bases from V and 1 from J, leaving 9 bases between them. CDR3 length: 14 residues. CDR3 in amino acids: CASSQYTTNTEAFF. The CDR3 nucleotides read TGCGCCAGCAGCCAGTATACAACGAACACTGAAGCTTTCTTT.

This chain joins TRBV7-9 and TRBJ1-1; weak D call: TRBD1 (5 bases). With 5 bases removed from V and 4 bases from J, the gap between germline ends came to 17 bases. Germline-derived CDR1 and CDR2 are SEHNR and FQNEAQ (reference sequence). CDR3 length equals 15 residues. For the CDR3, the DNA is TGTGCCAGCAGCCCCTGGACATCAGAAGTCACTGAAGCTTTCTTT. This gives the protein CASSPWTSEVTEAFF.

A few counts support this clonotype. This chain links TRBV18 with TRBJ1-1; D is uncertain. The CDR3 sequence is 13 residues long. Trimming left V 3 bases short and J 0 bases short, with 5 bases between. From germline, CDR1 is KGHSH and CDR2 LQKENI. The CDR3 is CASSPGMNTEAFF. The CDR3 region has the DNA TGTGCCAGCTCACCTGGGATGAACACTGAAGCTTTCTTT.

This clonotype was detected ten times or more. The gene calls are TRBV28 and TRBJ2-5; D possibly corresponds to TRBD2 (6 bases). The CDR3 has 15 residues. Per the germline V gene, CDR1 is MDHEN and CDR2 is SYDVKM. V lost 4 bases to trimming and J lost 2 bases, with 14 bases between them. The DNA for the CDR3 is TGTGCCAGCAGTTACGTGGGACTGCAACAAGAGACCCAGTACTTC. It specifies CASSYVGLQQETQYF.

In this sample, this clonotype turned up a few times. This rearrangement joins TRBV2 to TRBJ1-6, with 9 bases identical to TRBD1. The CDR3 runs to 17 residues. The V segment lost 3 bases and the J segment 6 bases; nucleotides outside the gene matches: 9. CDR1 and CDR2 from the germline V gene are SNHLY and FYNNEI. CDR3 sequence reads: CASSDFPGQGRNSPLHF. For the CDR3, the DNA is TGTGCCAGCAGTGATTTTCCGGGACAGGGTCGTAATTCACCCCTCCACTTT.

The chain links TRBV6-2 or TRBV6-3 to TRBJ2-1; D assignment may be TRBD1 or TRBD2 (5 bases each). The CDR3 covers 17 residues. The V end was cut by 2 bases, the J end by 0 bases, with 14 bases between. Germline CDR1 MNHEY, CDR2 SVGEGT. The CDR3 is CASSYGDGPSSYNEQFF. The CDR3 bases are TGTGCCAGCAGTTACGGGGACGGTCCAAGCTCCTACAATGAGCAGTTCTTC.